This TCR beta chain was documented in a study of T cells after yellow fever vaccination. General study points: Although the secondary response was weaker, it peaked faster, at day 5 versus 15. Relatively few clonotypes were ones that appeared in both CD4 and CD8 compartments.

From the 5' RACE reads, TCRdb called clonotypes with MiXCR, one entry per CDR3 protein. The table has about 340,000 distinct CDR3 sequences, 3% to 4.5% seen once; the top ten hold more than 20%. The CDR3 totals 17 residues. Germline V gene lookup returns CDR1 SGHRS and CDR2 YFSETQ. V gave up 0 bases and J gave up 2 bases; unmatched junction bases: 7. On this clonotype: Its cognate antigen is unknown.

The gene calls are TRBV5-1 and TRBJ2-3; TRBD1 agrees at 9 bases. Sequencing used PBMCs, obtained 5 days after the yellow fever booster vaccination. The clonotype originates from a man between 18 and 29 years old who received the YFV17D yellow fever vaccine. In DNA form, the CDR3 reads TGCGCCAGCAGCTTGGGGACAGGGGCCGGGATCACAGATACGCAGTATTTT. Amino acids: CASSLGTGAGITDTQYF.